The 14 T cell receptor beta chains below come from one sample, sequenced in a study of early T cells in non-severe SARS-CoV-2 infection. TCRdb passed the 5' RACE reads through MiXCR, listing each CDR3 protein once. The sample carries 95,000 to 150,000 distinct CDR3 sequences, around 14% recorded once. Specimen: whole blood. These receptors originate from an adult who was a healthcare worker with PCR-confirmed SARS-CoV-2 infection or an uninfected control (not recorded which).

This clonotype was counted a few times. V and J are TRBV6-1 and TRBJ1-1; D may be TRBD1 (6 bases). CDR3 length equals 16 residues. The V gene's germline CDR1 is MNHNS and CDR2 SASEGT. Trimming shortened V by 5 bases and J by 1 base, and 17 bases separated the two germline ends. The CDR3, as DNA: TGTGCCAGCAGTCCTATCAGGGGTCCTGAGAACACTGAAGCTTTCTTT. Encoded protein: CASSPIRGPENTEAFF.

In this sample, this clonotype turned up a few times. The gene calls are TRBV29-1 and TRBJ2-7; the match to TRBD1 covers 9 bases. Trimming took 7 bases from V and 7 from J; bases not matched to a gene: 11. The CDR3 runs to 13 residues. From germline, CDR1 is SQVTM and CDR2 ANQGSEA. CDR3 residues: CSGQGDPRGEQYF. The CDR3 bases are TGCAGCGGACAGGGGGACCCCCGAGGGGAGCAGTACTTC.

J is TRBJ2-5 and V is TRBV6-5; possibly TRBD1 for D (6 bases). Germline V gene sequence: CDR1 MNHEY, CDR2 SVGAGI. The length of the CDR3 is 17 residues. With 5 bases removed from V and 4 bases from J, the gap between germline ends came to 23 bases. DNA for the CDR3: TGTGCCAGCAGTCAAGACCCACAGGGAAGCTGGTCAGAGACCCAGTACTTC. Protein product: CASSQDPQGSWSETQYF.

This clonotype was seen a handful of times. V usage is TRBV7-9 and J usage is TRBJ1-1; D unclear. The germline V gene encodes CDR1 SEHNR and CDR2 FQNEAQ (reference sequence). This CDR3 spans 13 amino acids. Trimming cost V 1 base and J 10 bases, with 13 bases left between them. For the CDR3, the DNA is TGTGCCAGCAGCTTAGGGGGTTCCCTTCGAGCTTTCTTT. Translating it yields CASSLGGSLRAFF.

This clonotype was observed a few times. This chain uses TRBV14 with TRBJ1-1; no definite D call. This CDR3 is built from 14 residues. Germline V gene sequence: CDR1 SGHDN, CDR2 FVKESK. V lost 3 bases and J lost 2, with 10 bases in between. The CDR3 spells CASSHSGPNTEAFF. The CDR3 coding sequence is TGTGCCAGCAGCCACTCTGGACCTAACACTGAAGCTTTCTTT.

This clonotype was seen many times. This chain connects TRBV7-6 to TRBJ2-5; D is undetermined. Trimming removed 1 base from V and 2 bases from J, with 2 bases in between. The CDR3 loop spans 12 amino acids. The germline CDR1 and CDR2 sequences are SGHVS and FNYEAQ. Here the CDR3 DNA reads TGTGCCAGCAGCTTAGAGCAAGAGACCCAGTACTTC. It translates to CASSLEQETQYF.

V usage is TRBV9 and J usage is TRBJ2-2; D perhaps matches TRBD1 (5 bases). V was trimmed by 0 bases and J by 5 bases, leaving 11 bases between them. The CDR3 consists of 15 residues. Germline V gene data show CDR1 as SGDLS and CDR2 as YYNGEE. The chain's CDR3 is CASSVGRDRTGELFF. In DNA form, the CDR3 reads TGTGCCAGCAGCGTAGGCAGGGATCGTACCGGGGAGCTGTTTTTT.

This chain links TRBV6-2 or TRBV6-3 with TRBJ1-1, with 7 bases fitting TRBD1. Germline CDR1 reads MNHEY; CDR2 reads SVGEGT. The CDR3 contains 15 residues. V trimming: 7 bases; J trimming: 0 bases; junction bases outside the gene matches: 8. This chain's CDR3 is CASTKNRGVNTEAFF. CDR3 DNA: TGTGCCAGCACAAAAAACAGGGGCGTGAACACTGAAGCTTTCTTT.

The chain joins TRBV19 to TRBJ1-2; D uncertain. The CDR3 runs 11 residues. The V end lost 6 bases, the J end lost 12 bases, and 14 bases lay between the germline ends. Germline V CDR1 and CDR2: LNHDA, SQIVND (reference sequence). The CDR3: CASRSTTPNTF. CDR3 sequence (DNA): TGTGCCAGTAGGAGTACTACACCCAACACCTTC. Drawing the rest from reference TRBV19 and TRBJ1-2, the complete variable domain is DGGITQSPKYLFRKEGQNVTLSCEQNLNHDAMYWYRQDPGQGLRLIYYSQIVNDFQKGDIAEGYSVSREKKESFPLTVTSAQKNPTAFYLCASRSTTPNTFGSGTRLTVV.

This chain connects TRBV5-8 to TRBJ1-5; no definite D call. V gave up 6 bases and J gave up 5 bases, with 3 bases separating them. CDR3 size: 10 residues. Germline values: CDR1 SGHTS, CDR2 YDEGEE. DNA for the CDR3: TGTGCCAGCAACGATCAGCCCCAGCATTTT. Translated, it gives CASNDQPQHF.

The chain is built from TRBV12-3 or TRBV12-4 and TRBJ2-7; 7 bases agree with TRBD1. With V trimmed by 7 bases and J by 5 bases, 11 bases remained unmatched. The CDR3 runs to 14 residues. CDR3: CASTLTGASDEQYF. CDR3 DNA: TGTGCCAGCACTCTAACAGGGGCGTCGGACGAGCAGTACTTC.

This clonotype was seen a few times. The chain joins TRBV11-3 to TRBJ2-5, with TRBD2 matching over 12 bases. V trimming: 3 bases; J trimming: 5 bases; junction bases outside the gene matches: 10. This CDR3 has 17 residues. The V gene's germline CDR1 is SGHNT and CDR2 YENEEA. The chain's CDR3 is CASSFQWTSGDGETQYF. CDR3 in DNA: TGTGCCAGCAGCTTTCAATGGACTAGCGGGGACGGGGAGACCCAGTACTTC.

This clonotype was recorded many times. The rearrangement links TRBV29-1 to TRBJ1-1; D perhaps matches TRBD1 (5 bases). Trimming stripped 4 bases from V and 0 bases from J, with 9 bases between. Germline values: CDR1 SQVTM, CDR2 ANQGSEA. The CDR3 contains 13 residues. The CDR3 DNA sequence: TGCAGCGTTGGGGGACGGATGAACACTGAAGCTTTCTTT. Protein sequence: CSVGGRMNTEAFF.

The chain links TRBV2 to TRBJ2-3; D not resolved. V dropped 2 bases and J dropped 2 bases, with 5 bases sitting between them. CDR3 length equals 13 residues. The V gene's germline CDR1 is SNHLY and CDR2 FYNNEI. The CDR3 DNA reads TGTGCCAGCAGTGAACGGAACACAGATACGCAGTATTTT. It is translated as CASSERNTDTQYF.